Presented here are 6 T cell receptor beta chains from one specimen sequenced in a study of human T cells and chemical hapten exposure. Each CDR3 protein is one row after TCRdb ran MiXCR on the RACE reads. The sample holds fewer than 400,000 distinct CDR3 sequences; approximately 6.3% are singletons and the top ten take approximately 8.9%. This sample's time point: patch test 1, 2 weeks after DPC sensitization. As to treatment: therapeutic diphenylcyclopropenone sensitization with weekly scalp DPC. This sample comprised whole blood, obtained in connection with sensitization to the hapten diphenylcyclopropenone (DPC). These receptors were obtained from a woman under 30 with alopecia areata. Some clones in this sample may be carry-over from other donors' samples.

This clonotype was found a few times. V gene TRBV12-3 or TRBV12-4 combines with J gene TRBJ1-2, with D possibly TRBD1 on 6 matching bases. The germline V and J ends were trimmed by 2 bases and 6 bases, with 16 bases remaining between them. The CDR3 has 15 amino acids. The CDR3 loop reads CASSLRGRGFHGYTF. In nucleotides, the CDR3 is TGTGCCAGCAGTTTAAGGGGCAGGGGATTTCATGGCTACACCTTC.

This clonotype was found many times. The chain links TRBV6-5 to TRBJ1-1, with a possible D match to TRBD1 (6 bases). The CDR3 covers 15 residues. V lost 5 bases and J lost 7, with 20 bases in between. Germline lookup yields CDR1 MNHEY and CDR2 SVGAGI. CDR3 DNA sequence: TGTGCCAGCAGTCTCTCACCGGGACAAAGGTTTGAAGCTTTCTTT. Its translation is CASSLSPGQRFEAFF.

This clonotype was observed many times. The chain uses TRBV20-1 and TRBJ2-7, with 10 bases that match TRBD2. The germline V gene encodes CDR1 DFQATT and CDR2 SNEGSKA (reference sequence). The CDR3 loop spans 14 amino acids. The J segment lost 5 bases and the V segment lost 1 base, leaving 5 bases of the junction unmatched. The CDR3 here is CSARGSGGYDEQYF. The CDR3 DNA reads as TGCAGTGCTAGAGGTAGCGGGGGGTATGACGAGCAGTACTTC.

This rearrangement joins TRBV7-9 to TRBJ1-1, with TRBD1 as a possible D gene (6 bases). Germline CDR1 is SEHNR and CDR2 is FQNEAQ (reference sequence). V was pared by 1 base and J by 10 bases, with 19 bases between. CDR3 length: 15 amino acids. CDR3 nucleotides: TGTGCCAGCAGCTTAGATCTCTTGAGCAGGGGAAGAGCTTTCTTT. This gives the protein CASSLDLLSRGRAFF. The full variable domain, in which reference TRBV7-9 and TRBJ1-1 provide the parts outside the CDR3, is DTGVSQNPRHKITKRGQNVTFRCDPISEHNRLYWYRQTLGQGPEFLTYFQNEAQLEKSRLLSDRFSAERPKGSFSTLEIQRTEQGDSAMYLCASSLDLLSRGRAFFGQGTRLTVV.

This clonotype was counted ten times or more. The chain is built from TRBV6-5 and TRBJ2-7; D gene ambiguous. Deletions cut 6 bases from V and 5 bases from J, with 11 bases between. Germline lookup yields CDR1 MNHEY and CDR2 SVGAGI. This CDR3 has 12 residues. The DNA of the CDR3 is TGTGCCAGCAGGGGTCCTCGGCACGAGCAGTACTTC. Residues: CASRGPRHEQYF.

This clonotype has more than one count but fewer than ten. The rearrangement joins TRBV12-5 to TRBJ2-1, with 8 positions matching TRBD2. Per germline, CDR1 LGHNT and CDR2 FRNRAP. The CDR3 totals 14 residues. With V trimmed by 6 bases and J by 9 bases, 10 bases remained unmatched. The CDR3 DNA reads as TGTGCTAGTGGCGCGGCGGGGGGTTATTTTGAGCAGTTCTTC. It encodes CASGAAGGYFEQFF.